The 10 T cell receptor beta chains below come from one sample, sequenced in a study of regulatory T cells in long-lasting Graves disease (dated by TCRdb to about 2021). The method behind the library was multiplex PCR. The sequencing machine was an Illumina HiSeq 4000. CDR3 regions were amplified by Arm-PCR with iRepertoire HTBI primers to construct TCR beta libraries. TCRdb ran its own pipeline on the public reads, namely fastp trimming at Q25 and MiXCR clone calling, and kept in-frame beta chains. CDR3 protein duplicates are merged, each entry listing the most common genes and DNA. The table for this sample lists approximately 690,000 distinct CDR3 sequences; 25% to 35% of them were counted only once. About two fifths of the sample is taken by the ten largest. This specimen's time point label, interpreted: persistent/refractory GD, antithyroid drugs over 5 years with positive TRAb. RNA was extracted from PBMCs in TRIzol for both TCR sequencing and RNA sequencing.

Here the sequenced sample was peripheral blood mononuclear cells (PBMCs), taken when the disease was refractory, from a patient treated with antithyroid drugs. All receptors come from a female donor with Graves disease.

The gene calls are TRBV2 and TRBJ1-1; D is uncertain. V was clipped by 7 bases and J by 1 base, with 16 bases between them. The CDR3 loop spans 15 amino acids. Per germline, CDR1 SNHLY and CDR2 FYNNEI. Here the CDR3 reads CASNRWFVQNTEAFF. In nucleotides, the CDR3 is TGTGCCAGCAATCGATGGTTTGTCCAGAACACTGAAGCTTTCTTT.

The V call is TRBV5-4, the J call TRBJ1-5; D may be TRBD1 (5 bases). There are 16 residues in the CDR3. The V end lost 0 bases, the J end lost 1 base, and 11 bases lay between the germline ends. Germline assignment: CDR1 SGHNT and CDR2 YYREEE (reference sequence). The CDR3 DNA is TGTGCCAGCAGCTTGGGGGGCAGGAGAAGCAATCAGCCCCAGCATTTT. This translates into CASSLGGRRSNQPQHF.

The chain is built from TRBV5-5 and TRBJ1-2; tentatively, D is TRBD1 (6 bases). CDR1 is SGHKS, CDR2 YYEKEE, per germline (reference sequence). CDR3 length equals 14 residues. Trimming stripped 4 bases from V and 4 bases from J, with 14 bases between. CDR3 amino acids: CASSEGTLGYGYTF. The CDR3 nucleotides read TGTGCCAGCAGCGAGGGGACACTTGGCTATGGCTACACCTTC.

This chain joins TRBV6-1 and TRBJ2-7; 7 nucleotides match TRBD2. J gave up 7 bases and V 3 bases, and 6 bases lay outside the gene matches. The CDR3 length is 13 residues. From germline, CDR1 is MNHNS and CDR2 SASEGT. In DNA, the CDR3 is TGTGCCAGCAGTGAGGGAGGGGCAGGAGAGCAGTACTTC. This encodes CASSEGGAGEQYF.

The V call is TRBV11-2, the J call TRBJ2-5; a possible D gene is TRBD1 (6 bases). Trimming removed 1 base at V and 2 bases at J, with 14 bases between. CDR1 is SGHAT and CDR2 is FQNNGV in the germline V gene. This CDR3 region has 16 residues. Here the CDR3 reads CASSLVPNRVQETQYF. The CDR3 DNA follows: TGTGCCAGCAGCTTAGTCCCCAACAGGGTTCAAGAGACCCAGTACTTC.

The table lists this clonotype with many counts. The genes are TRBV24-1 and TRBJ1-4; unclear D gene. With 0 bases removed from V and 7 bases from J, the gap between germline ends came to 14 bases. The CDR3 has 16 amino acids. CDR1 is KGHDR and CDR2 is SFDVKD in the germline V gene. CDR3 sequence: CATSDLTDLTGEKLFF. CDR3 sequence (DNA): TGTGCCACCAGTGATTTGACAGATCTAACGGGTGAAAAACTGTTTTTT.

The table lists this clonotype with a few counts. The J gene is TRBJ1-1, the V gene TRBV20-1; perhaps TRBD1 as D (5 bases). Germline V gives CDR1 DFQATT, CDR2 SNEGSKA (reference sequence). The V end lost 6 bases, the J end lost 1 base, and 15 bases lay between the germline ends. The CDR3 contains 14 residues. This chain's CDR3 is CSALLRVKNTEAFF. The CDR3 DNA sequence: TGCAGTGCCCTCCTCAGGGTGAAGAACACTGAAGCTTTCTTT.

This clonotype was seen a few times. J is TRBJ1-6 and V is TRBV5-6; a possible D gene is TRBD1 (6 bases). Germline V gene data show CDR1 as SGHDT and CDR2 as YYEEEE. Trimming removed 4 bases at V and 9 bases at J, with 11 bases between. The CDR3 covers 13 residues. The CDR3 here is CASSMEGGSPLHF. CDR3 bases: TGTGCCAGCAGCATGGAGGGGGGTTCACCCCTCCACTTT.

V is TRBV29-1 and J is TRBJ1-2; TRBD1 might be the D (6 bases). Germline CDR1 reads SQVTM; CDR2 reads ANQGSEA. The CDR3 spans 12 residues. V was clipped by 8 bases and J by 8 bases, with 18 bases between them. The CDR3 sequence: CSTKTGGAGYTF. The CDR3 DNA sequence: TGCAGCACTAAAACCGGGGGCGCGGGCTACACCTTC. Based on the CDR3 plus reference TRBV29-1 and TRBJ1-2, the full variable domain is SAVISQKPSRDICQRGTSLTIQCQVDSQVTMMFWYRQQPGQSLTLIATANQGSEATYESGFVIDKFPISRPNLTFSTLTVSNMSPEDSSIYLCSTKTGGAGYTFGSGTRLTVV.

The table lists this clonotype with many counts. This chain links TRBV12-3 or TRBV12-4 with TRBJ1-1; 9 bases agree with TRBD1. CDR3 length equals 15 residues. V trimming: 1 base; J trimming: 5 bases; junction bases outside the gene matches: 5. CDR3 bases: TGTGCCAGCAGTTTAGTACAGGGGGCGCGAACTGAAGCTTTCTTT. Translating it yields CASSLVQGARTEAFF.